Presented here are 30 T cell receptor beta chains from one specimen sequenced in a study of blood T cell repertoires in COVID-19. The repertoire was sequenced with immunoSEQ multiplex PCR; TCRdb's copy has only in-frame clones and lacks some. The sample includes around 250,000 clones, around 85% seen only once; the top ten take around 2%. Sequencing was carried out using PBMCs or T cells enriched from blood (not recorded which). These receptors were obtained from a woman in her forties or fifties who had recovered from COVID-19.

J is TRBJ1-2 and V is TRBV5-1; 7 bases agree with TRBD1. J gave up 5 bases and V 3 bases, and 10 bases lay outside the gene matches. The CDR3 is 15 amino acids. Per germline, CDR1 SGHRS and CDR2 YFSETQ. This CDR3 is CASSSEGALEYGYTF. CDR3 DNA sequence: TGCGCCAGCAGCTCCGAGGGGGCACTTGAGTATGGCTACACCTTC.

This clone was observed a single time. V and J are TRBV19 and TRBJ1-5; TRBD1 aligns across 9 bases. The CDR3 is 14 amino acids. V shed 8 bases and J 4 bases; nucleotides not matched to a gene: 6. Germline loops: CDR1 LNHDA, CDR2 SQIVND (reference sequence). The CDR3 spells CASGQTGGNQPQHF. The DNA for the CDR3 is TGTGCCAGTGGCCAGACAGGGGGGAATCAGCCCCAGCATTTT.

This chain joins TRBV7-8 and TRBJ1-6; 10 bases align to TRBD1. CDR1 is SGHVS and CDR2 is FQNEAQ in the germline V gene. The CDR3 runs 17 residues. J lost 6 bases, V lost 4 bases, and 9 bases had no gene match. The DNA for the CDR3 is TGTGCCAGCAGCTATATGGGACAGGGGCTTTTTAATTCACCCCTCCACTTT. Amino acid sequence: CASSYMGQGLFNSPLHF.

The chain combines TRBV19 with TRBJ1-1; D is perhaps TRBD1 (6 bases). The germline V gene has CDR1 LNHDA and CDR2 SQIVND (reference sequence). The V gene lost 3 bases and the J gene lost 0 bases, with 14 bases spanning the gap. This CDR3 spans 16 amino acids. The CDR3 nucleotides read TGTGCCAGTAGTATCGGGGGGCGGGGTATGAACACTGAAGCTTTCTTT. Its translation: CASSIGGRGMNTEAFF.

This chain uses TRBV27 with TRBJ2-7; D call uncertain. Germline V gene data show CDR1 as MNHEY and CDR2 as SMNVEV (reference sequence). This CDR3 region has 14 residues. Trimming pared 5 bases from V and 6 bases from J, leaving 17 bases between. CDR3 loop: CASSPNLLGSEQYF. As DNA, the CDR3 is TGTGCCAGCAGTCCCAACTTGTTGGGCTCCGAGCAGTACTTC.

The V and J genes are TRBV20-1 and TRBJ1-1; TRBD1 is a possible D gene (6 bases). The V end was cut by 5 bases, the J end by 10 bases, with 14 bases between. Germline V CDR1 and CDR2: DFQATT, SNEGSKA (reference sequence). The CDR3 extends over 11 amino acids. CDR3 in amino acids: CSAGQGPGAFF. Here the CDR3 DNA reads TGCAGTGCTGGCCAGGGGCCGGGAGCTTTCTTT.

The rearrangement links TRBV5-6 to TRBJ1-2; 9 positions match TRBD1. The CDR3 consists of 15 residues. Per the germline V gene, CDR1 is SGHDT and CDR2 is YYEEEE. The ends lost 2 bases at V and 4 bases at J; junction bases unmatched: 6. CDR3 loop: CASSFRQGDVYGYTF. CDR3 coding DNA: TGTGCCAGCAGCTTTCGACAGGGGGACGTCTATGGCTACACCTTC.

The chain uses TRBV6-2 or TRBV6-3 and TRBJ1-4; D uncertain. The V and J ends lost 0 bases and 8 bases respectively, with 16 bases between them. Germline V gene data show CDR1 as MNHEY and CDR2 as SVGEGT. The CDR3 is made up of 16 amino acids. CDR3: CASSYSGSLLREKLFF. CDR3 nucleotides: TGTGCCAGCAGTTACTCTGGCAGCCTATTGCGGGAAAAACTGTTTTTT.

The chain carries TRBV19 and TRBJ2-6; tentatively, D is TRBD2 (5 bases). This CDR3 spans 13 amino acids. Germline V gene sequence: CDR1 LNHDA, CDR2 SQIVND (reference sequence). The DNA for the CDR3 is TGTGTCGCCGGGGACTCTGGGGCCAACGTCCTGACTTTC. It yields the protein CVAGDSGANVLTF.

The chain has TRBV10-3 and TRBJ2-1; 9 bases match TRBD1. Germline V gene lookup returns CDR1 ENHRY and CDR2 SYGVKD. V was pared by 5 bases and J by 6 bases, with 2 bases of the junction left unmatched. The CDR3 loop spans 13 amino acids. The CDR3 coding sequence is TGTGCCATCAGTCGACAGGGGGGCAATGAGCAGTTCTTC. This codes for CAISRQGGNEQFF.

The chain carries TRBV7-2 and TRBJ1-3; no reliable D call. Trimming cost V 5 bases and J 5 bases, with 19 bases left between them. Germline V gene sequence: CDR1 SGHTA, CDR2 FQGNSA. The CDR3 spans 16 residues. CDR3 DNA: TGTGCCAGCAGCCCGATTGGGAGGGATAGTCGAAACACCATATATTTT. The encoded protein is CASSPIGRDSRNTIYF.

This clone was picked up a small number of times. The rearrangement uses TRBV7-5 and TRBJ2-5; no DNA check was done on the table's D call, TRBD1. TRBV7-5 is termed a pseudogene. CDR3 length: 13 amino acids. CDR3 in amino acids: CARSPDRGETQYF. The CDR3 coding sequence is TGTGCCAGAAGCCCAGACAGGGGAGAGACCCAGTACTTC.

CDR3 DNA sequence: TGTGCCAGCAGTCCATTAGCGGGAGTTGGGAATGAGCAGTTCTTC. This codes for CASSPLAGVGNEQFF. This chain links TRBV27 with TRBJ2-1; 9 bases are shared with TRBD2. V was pared by 5 bases and J by 7 bases, with 9 bases of the junction left unmatched. The CDR3 is made up of 15 amino acids. Germline V CDR1 and CDR2: MNHEY, SMNVEV (reference sequence).

Written as DNA, the CDR3 is TGTGCCAGCAGTCACAGGGTTTATAATTCACCCCTCCACTTT. This translates into CASSHRVYNSPLHF. The chain is built from TRBV28 and TRBJ1-6; tentative D call: TRBD1 (6 bases). This CDR3 region has 14 residues. Per germline, CDR1 MDHEN and CDR2 SYDVKM. V was pared by 5 bases and J by 4 bases, with 9 bases between. Based on the CDR3 plus reference TRBV28 and TRBJ1-6, the full variable domain is DVKVTQSSRYLVKRTGEKVFLECVQDMDHENMFWYRQDPGLGLRLIYFSYDVKMKEKGDIPEGYSVSREKKERFSLILESASTNQTSMYLCASSHRVYNSPLHFGNGTRLTVT.

V and J are TRBV28 and TRBJ1-2; D is unclear. There are 12 residues in the CDR3. CDR1 MDHEN and CDR2 SYDVKM come from the germline V gene. V was clipped by 3 bases and J by 5 bases, with 7 bases between them. As DNA, the CDR3 is TGTGCCAGCAGTTTGTCCCAATATGGCTACACCTTC. It translates to CASSLSQYGYTF.

The chain uses TRBV27 and TRBJ2-2, with TRBD2 matching over 8 bases. Germline loops: CDR1 MNHEY, CDR2 SMNVEV (reference sequence). The CDR3 is 19 residues long. J gave up 5 bases and V 4 bases, and 18 bases lay outside the gene matches. Here the CDR3 DNA reads TGTGCCAGCAGTTCCCTCGGGGGAATGCGGGAGGATCATACCGGGGAGCTGTTTTTT. It translates to CASSSLGGMREDHTGELFF.

The rearrangement joins TRBV7-6 to TRBJ2-2, with 10 bases identical to TRBD2. CDR1 and CDR2 from the germline V gene are SGHVS and FNYEAQ. The junction had 7 bases not matched to a gene; V was cut back by 5 bases and J by 4 bases. The CDR3 has 16 residues. For the CDR3, the DNA is TGTGCCAGCAGCCCTCGGACTAGCGGAGTCACCGGGGAGCTGTTTTTT. Translating it yields CASSPRTSGVTGELFF. The full variable domain, its missing parts supplied by reference TRBV7-6 and TRBJ2-2, is GAGVSQSPRYKVTKRGQDVALRCDPISGHVSLYWYRQALGQGPEFLTYFNYEAQQDKSGLPNDRFSAERPEGSISTLTIQRTEQRDSAMYRCASSPRTSGVTGELFFGEGSRLTVL.

The rearrangement joins TRBV9 to TRBJ1-1; D not resolved. The CDR3 loop spans 12 amino acids. CDR1 is SGDLS and CDR2 is YYNGEE in the germline V gene. The V end lost 4 bases, the J end lost 7 bases, and 11 bases lay between the germline ends. CDR3 amino acids: CASSSSRGEAFF. Here the CDR3 DNA reads TGTGCCAGCAGCTCCTCCCGGGGTGAAGCTTTCTTT.

Concerning this clone: The sample contains more than one DNA sequence encoding this CDR3. The chain uses TRBV28 and TRBJ1-2; D might be TRBD1 (6 bases). Germline-derived CDR1 and CDR2 are MDHEN and SYDVKM. V was clipped by 2 bases and J by 2 bases, with 6 bases between them. The CDR3 has 13 amino acids. The CDR3 spells CASSLTGNYGYTF. Written as DNA, the CDR3 is TGTGCCAGCAGTTTAACAGGGAACTATGGCTACACCTTC.

The V gene is TRBV7-2, the J gene TRBJ2-2, with TRBD2 identical over 8 bases. With V trimmed by 3 bases and J by 4 bases, 1 base remained unmatched. This CDR3 is built from 14 residues. Germline V gene lookup returns CDR1 SGHTA and CDR2 FQGNSA. The DNA of the CDR3 is TGTGCCAGCAGCTTCAGCGGGGGCACCGGGGAGCTGTTTTTT. It yields the protein CASSFSGGTGELFF.

The J gene is TRBJ2-1, the V gene TRBV7-9; 8 bases line up with TRBD2. J gave up 0 bases and V 6 bases, and 7 bases lay outside the gene matches. From germline, CDR1 is SEHNR and CDR2 FQNEAQ (reference sequence). The length of the CDR3 is 16 residues. In DNA form, the CDR3 reads TGTGCCAGCAGGAGAACTAGCGGTAGCTCCTACAATGAGCAGTTCTTC. This codes for CASRRTSGSSYNEQFF.

J is TRBJ2-7 and V is TRBV3-1 (or the pseudogene TRBV3-2), with 7 bases lining up with TRBD2. The CDR3 is 18 amino acids. With V trimmed by 0 bases and J by 3 bases, 14 bases remained unmatched. The germline gives CDR1 LGHDT, CDR2 YNNKEL (reference sequence). The CDR3 DNA reads TGTGCCAGCAGCCAAGAATATCCTGGGGGGGTGCTACACTACGAGCAGTACTTC. It specifies CASSQEYPGGVLHYEQYF.

J is TRBJ2-2 and V is TRBV7-3, with a weak D call TRBD1 (5 bases). Germline values: CDR1 SGHTA, CDR2 FQGTGA. V was pared by 3 bases and J by 7 bases, with 9 bases between. The CDR3 consists of 13 residues. DNA for the CDR3: TGTGCCAGCAGCTTTCAGGGCAGCGGGGAGCTGTTTTTT. Translation gives CASSFQGSGELFF.

The rearrangement uses TRBV7-2 and TRBJ1-5; 7 nucleotides match TRBD1. The CDR3 runs 16 residues. Looked up from germline, CDR1 is SGHTA and CDR2 is FQGNSA. V was pared by 1 base and J by 4 bases, with 7 bases of the junction left unmatched. CDR3 nucleotides: TGTGCCAGCAGCTTAGGGACAGGACAGAAGAATCAGCCCCAGCATTTT. Translating it yields CASSLGTGQKNQPQHF. The full variable domain, rest sourced from reference TRBV7-2 and TRBJ1-5, is GAGVSQSPSNKVTEKGKDVELRCDPISGHTALYWYRQSLGQGLEFLIYFQGNSAPDKSGLPSDRFSAERTGGSVSTLTIQRTQQEDSAVYLCASSLGTGQKNQPQHFGDGTRLSIL.

The V gene is TRBV7-9, the J gene TRBJ1-1, with 7 nucleotides matching TRBD1. The CDR3 has 14 amino acids. Unmatched junction bases numbered 7, after V lost 5 bases and J lost 4 bases. Germline V gives CDR1 SEHNR, CDR2 FQNEAQ (reference sequence). The CDR3 DNA sequence: TGTGCCAGCAGCCATCAGGGGGTGGGCACTGAAGCTTTCTTT. Its translation is CASSHQGVGTEAFF.

This clone was recorded only once. The chain carries TRBV7-9 and TRBJ1-1, with unresolved D. Germline CDR1 SEHNR, CDR2 FQNEAQ (reference sequence). The V and J ends lost 3 bases and 7 bases respectively, with 15 bases between them. CDR3 size: 14 residues. CDR3 protein: CASSLTDLGGEAFF. In DNA, the CDR3 is TGTGCCAGCAGCTTGACGGACCTGGGAGGTGAAGCTTTCTTT.

The J gene is TRBJ2-1, the V gene TRBV28, with 12 bases lining up with TRBD2. V lost 3 bases to trimming and J lost 4 bases; unmatched junction nucleotides: 13. Germline CDR1 MDHEN, CDR2 SYDVKM. The CDR3 length is 19 residues. The CDR3 nucleotides are TGTGCCAGCAGTTTGGGACGACTAGCGGGAGCAGTGGGATACAATGAGCAGTTCTTC. This gives the protein CASSLGRLAGAVGYNEQFF.

The rearrangement joins TRBV19 to TRBJ1-1, with D uncertain. Trimming removed 3 bases from V and 1 base from J, with 12 bases in between. CDR3 size: 15 residues. Germline V gene sequence: CDR1 LNHDA, CDR2 SQIVND (reference sequence). Here the CDR3 DNA reads TGTGCCAGTAGTATCCTTACCACACGGAACACTGAAGCTTTCTTT. Its protein product is CASSILTTRNTEAFF.

The CDR3 spells CAISESDTRPGNQPQHF. The CDR3 nucleotides are TGTGCCATCAGTGAGTCTGACACGCGCCCGGGGAATCAGCCCCAGCATTTT. The V and J genes are TRBV10-3 and TRBJ1-5; D is ambiguous. The CDR3 length is 17 residues. The V gene's germline CDR1 is ENHRY and CDR2 SYGVKD. Trimming cost V 0 bases and J 4 bases, with 16 bases left between them.

The rearrangement joins TRBV19 to TRBJ1-5; no firm D call. Germline CDR1 is LNHDA and CDR2 is SQIVND (reference sequence). V gave up 7 bases and J gave up 5 bases, with 18 bases separating them. The CDR3 runs to 15 residues. CDR3 DNA sequence: TGTGCCAGTACCGCGGAGCGGCATCTGCATCAGCCCCAGCATTTT. This encodes CASTAERHLHQPQHF. Based on the CDR3 plus reference TRBV19 and TRBJ1-5, the full variable domain is DGGITQSPKYLFRKEGQNVTLSCEQNLNHDAMYWYRQDPGQGLRLIYYSQIVNDFQKGDIAEGYSVSREKKESFPLTVTSAQKNPTAFYLCASTAERHLHQPQHFGDGTRLSIL.